Ten or more counts support the clone carrying this T cell receptor (beta chain). Its matching antigen is unknown. The germline gives CDR1 MNHEY, CDR2 SVGAGI. V lost 4 bases and J lost 10; bases outside the gene matches: 16. The CDR3 spans 16 residues. TCRdb re-called the reads through MiXCR, storing one row per CDR3 protein. The table has hundreds of thousands of distinct CDR3 sequences, around 31% seen once. The data belong to a study of T cell repertoires in cytomegalovirus infection. This receptor was taken from a human donor in good health (CMV status not recorded). Some clones in this sample may be carry-over from other donors' samples. The chain joins TRBV6-5 to TRBJ1-1; 9 nucleotides line up with TRBD1. Sequences were derived from cultured CD8+ T cells from PBMCs, sampled from culture after CMV antigen stimulation. DNA of the CDR3: TGTGCCAGCAGTTTGTCCGGGACAGGGCCTACCTTGGGAGCTTTCTTT. Amino acid sequence: CASSLSGTGPTLGAFF.